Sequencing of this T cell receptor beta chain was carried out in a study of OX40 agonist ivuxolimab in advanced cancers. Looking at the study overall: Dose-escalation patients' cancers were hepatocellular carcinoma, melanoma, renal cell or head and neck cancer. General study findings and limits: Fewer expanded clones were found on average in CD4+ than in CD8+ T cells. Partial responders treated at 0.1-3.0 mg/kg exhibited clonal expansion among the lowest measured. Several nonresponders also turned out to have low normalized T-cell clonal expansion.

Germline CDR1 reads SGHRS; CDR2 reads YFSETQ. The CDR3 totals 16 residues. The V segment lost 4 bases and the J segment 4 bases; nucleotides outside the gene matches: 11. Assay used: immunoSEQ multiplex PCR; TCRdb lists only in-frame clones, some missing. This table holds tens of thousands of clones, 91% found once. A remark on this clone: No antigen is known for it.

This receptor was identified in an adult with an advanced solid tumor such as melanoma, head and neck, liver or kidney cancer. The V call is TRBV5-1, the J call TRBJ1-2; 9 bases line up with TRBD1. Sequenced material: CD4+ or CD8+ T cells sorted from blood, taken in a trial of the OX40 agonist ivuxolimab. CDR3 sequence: CASSAGTGITSYGYTF. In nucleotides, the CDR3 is TGCGCCAGCAGCGCGGGGACAGGGATAACGAGCTATGGCTACACCTTC.